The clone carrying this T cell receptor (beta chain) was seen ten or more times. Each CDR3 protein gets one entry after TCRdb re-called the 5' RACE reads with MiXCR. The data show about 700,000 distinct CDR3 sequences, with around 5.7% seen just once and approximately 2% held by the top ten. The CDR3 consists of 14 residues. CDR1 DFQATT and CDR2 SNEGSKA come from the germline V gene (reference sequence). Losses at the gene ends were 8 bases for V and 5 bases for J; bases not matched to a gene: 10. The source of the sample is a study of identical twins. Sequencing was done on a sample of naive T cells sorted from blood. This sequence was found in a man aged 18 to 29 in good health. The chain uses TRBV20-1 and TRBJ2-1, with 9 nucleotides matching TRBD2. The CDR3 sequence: CSFLSGRLNNEQFF. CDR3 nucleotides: TGCAGTTTCCTGAGCGGGAGGTTGAACAATGAGCAGTTCTTC.